A single sample is the source of the 21 T cell receptor beta chains below, sequenced in a study of blood T cell repertoires in COVID-19. Using immunoSEQ multiplex PCR, the repertoire was profiled, and TCRdb retains in-frame clones only, with some absent. The sample consists of about 280,000 clones, around 84% of them appearing once. The sequenced sample consisted of PBMCs or T cells enriched from blood (not recorded which). These receptors were collected from a man in his forties who had been exposed to COVID-19.

The chain carries TRBV21-1 and TRBJ1-5. TRBV21-1 is a known pseudogene. The CDR3 is 16 residues long. The CDR3 loop reads CASSKVTGDSNQPQHF. In DNA form, the CDR3 reads TGTGCCAGCAGCAAAGTGACCGGGGATAGCAATCAGCCCCAGCATTTT.

V and J are TRBV18 and TRBJ1-2, with a tentative D call TRBD1 (6 bases). Germline V gives CDR1 KGHSH, CDR2 LQKENI. The CDR3 spans 15 residues. V was cut by 1 base and J by 0 bases, with 9 bases left in between. As DNA, the CDR3 is TGTGCCAGCTCACCACTGACAGGTTCTAACTATGGCTACACCTTC. Translated: CASSPLTGSNYGYTF.

This clone was picked up one time. The V and J genes are TRBV2 and TRBJ1-1; 8 bases agree with TRBD1. CDR1 is SNHLY and CDR2 is FYNNEI in the germline V gene. Trimming removed 7 bases from V and 1 base from J; junction bases left unmatched: 5. The CDR3 is 14 residues long. CDR3 amino acids: CASIGTGGNTEAFF. The CDR3 nucleotides are TGTGCCAGCATCGGGACAGGTGGGAACACTGAAGCTTTCTTT.

The chain employs TRBV7-9 and TRBJ2-7; 8 bases are shared with TRBD1. The germline gives CDR1 SEHNR, CDR2 FQNEAQ (reference sequence). J lost 2 bases, V lost 3 bases, and 6 bases had no gene match. This CDR3 comprises 15 residues. In DNA form, the CDR3 reads TGTGCCAGCAGCTTTTGGACAGGGTTCCCCTACGAGCAGTACTTC. It specifies CASSFWTGFPYEQYF.

The rearrangement uses TRBV19 and TRBJ2-2; 7 nucleotides align to TRBD1. CDR3 size: 14 residues. Germline loops: CDR1 LNHDA, CDR2 SQIVND (reference sequence). CDR3 sequence reads: CSTAGTANTGELFF. The CDR3 DNA reads TGTTCTACGGCCGGGACAGCAAACACCGGGGAGCTGTTTTTT.

The chain is built from TRBV4-2 and TRBJ2-2, with 15 positions matching TRBD2. CDR1 and CDR2 from the germline V gene are LGHNA and YNFKEQ. This CDR3 has 19 amino acids. Trimming took 1 base from V and 0 from J; bases not matched to a gene: 3. CDR3 sequence reads: CASSQGGLAGGPNTGELFF. The CDR3 DNA follows: TGTGCCAGCAGCCAAGGGGGACTAGCGGGAGGCCCGAACACCGGGGAGCTGTTTTTT.

V is TRBV30 and J is TRBJ2-2; a possible D gene is TRBD2 (6 bases). The CDR3 consists of 15 residues. V lost 3 bases, J lost 0 bases, and 11 bases lay in between. Germline CDR1 reads GTSNPN; CDR2 reads SVGIG (reference sequence). The CDR3 DNA reads as TGTGCCTGGAGAGGCGGGAAAACGAACACCGGGGAGCTGTTTTTT. It translates to CAWRGGKTNTGELFF.

V is TRBV10-2 and J is TRBJ1-1, with unresolved D. The CDR3 runs to 15 residues. The V gene's germline CDR1 is WSHSY and CDR2 SAAADI. V lost 8 bases and J lost 1, with 17 bases in between. CDR3 residues: CASSKDSTTNTEAFF. The CDR3 DNA sequence: TGCGCCAGCTCGAAAGATTCGACAACGAACACTGAAGCTTTCTTT.

V usage is TRBV10-3 and J usage is TRBJ2-2; TRBD2 agrees at 8 bases. Trimming removed 6 bases from V and 8 bases from J; junction bases left unmatched: 11. This CDR3 has 15 amino acids. Germline values: CDR1 ENHRY, CDR2 SYGVKD. CDR3 amino acids: CAIRPGLEIMGELFF. The CDR3, as DNA: TGTGCCATCAGACCGGGACTAGAAATAATGGGGGAGCTGTTTTTT.

This sequence joins TRBV11-3 and TRBJ2-2; maybe TRBD1 (5 bases). The ends were cut back, 4 bases at V and 4 bases at J, with 13 bases in the middle. The CDR3 spans 15 residues. Germline CDR1 is SGHNT and CDR2 is YENEEA. For the CDR3, the DNA is TGTGCCAGCAGCTCTAGTCAGGGAATCACCGGGGAGCTGTTTTTT. Translation gives CASSSSQGITGELFF.

The chain employs TRBV6-4 and TRBJ2-1; no clear D gene. In germline, CDR1 is MRHNA, CDR2 SNTAGT. The CDR3 totals 11 residues. Trimming stripped 0 bases from V and 15 bases from J, with 9 bases between. CDR3 in amino acids: CASSDSTRLFF. CDR3 DNA sequence: TGTGCCAGCAGTGACTCGACGAGACTGTTCTTC.

The chain links TRBV11-2 to TRBJ2-2; D is ambiguous. The CDR3 spans 14 residues. CDR1 is SGHAT, CDR2 FQNNGV, per germline. Trimming removed 3 bases at V and 7 bases at J, with 12 bases between. DNA of the CDR3: TGTGCCAGCAGCTTGGTACGGAGTTTCGGGGAGCTGTTTTTT. Protein product: CASSLVRSFGELFF.

The chain employs TRBV5-1 and TRBJ2-4; TRBD2 is a possible D gene (6 bases). The CDR3 totals 13 residues. Germline V gene lookup returns CDR1 SGHRS and CDR2 YFSETQ. V was clipped by 2 bases and J by 5 bases, with 8 bases between them. The CDR3 DNA follows: TGCGCCAGCAGCTTTGGAGGGGAAAACATTCAGTACTTC. Its translation: CASSFGGENIQYF. The whole variable domain, filled in from reference TRBV5-1 and TRBJ2-4, reads KAGVTQTPRYLIKTRGQQVTLSCSPISGHRSVSWYQQTPGQGLQFLFEYFSETQRNKGNFPGRFSGRQFSNSRSEMNVSTLELGDSALYLCASSFGGENIQYFGAGTRLSVL.

The chain carries TRBV19 and TRBJ2-1, with TRBD2 identical over 8 bases. CDR3 length: 15 residues. Trimming removed 3 bases from V and 8 bases from J; junction bases left unmatched: 9. The germline gives CDR1 LNHDA, CDR2 SQIVND (reference sequence). The CDR3 DNA reads TGTGCCAGTAGTATGTCCAGCGGGAGTGGCTATGAGCAGTTCTTC. It codes for CASSMSSGSGYEQFF.

The genes are TRBV7-2 and TRBJ1-2; the D gene is possibly TRBD1 (5 bases). CDR1 is SGHTA and CDR2 is FQGNSA in the germline V gene. The CDR3 runs 17 residues. V lost 3 bases and J lost 0, with 17 bases in between. The CDR3 bases are TGTGCCAGCAGCTTTGGAAATGGGGCAGGAGCTAACTATGGCTACACCTTC. Encoded protein: CASSFGNGAGANYGYTF.

V is TRBV21-1 and J is TRBJ2-1; the DNA was not used to check the table's D call, TRBD2. TRBV21-1 is a pseudogene. CDR3 size: 19 residues. The CDR3 DNA follows: TGTGCCAGCAGCAAAGGGGTAGCGGGAGGGCCTAGGGCCTACAATGAGCAGTTCTTC. This sequence encodes CASSKGVAGGPRAYNEQFF.

This clone was picked up one time. The gene calls are TRBV5-1 and TRBJ2-1, with 7 bases aligning to TRBD2. Per germline, CDR1 SGHRS and CDR2 YFSETQ. Trimming took 0 bases from V and 4 from J; bases not matched to a gene: 7. The CDR3 extends over 16 amino acids. Here the CDR3 DNA reads TGCGCCAGCAGCTTGGGCGGACTAGAGGCGTACAATGAGCAGTTCTTC. Translating it yields CASSLGGLEAYNEQFF.

The rearrangement joins TRBV28 to TRBJ1-1; possible D gene TRBD1, 5 bases. The CDR3 totals 14 residues. Between the trimmed V and J ends, which lost 1 base and 6 bases, there was a span of 12 bases. CDR1 and CDR2 (germline): MDHEN, SYDVKM. CDR3 in amino acids: CASSLLSGRAEAFF. The CDR3 DNA sequence: TGTGCCAGCAGTTTATTGTCCGGCAGGGCTGAAGCTTTCTTT.

This chain uses TRBV5-6 with TRBJ1-1; 7 nucleotides agree with TRBD1. The V gene's germline CDR1 is SGHDT and CDR2 YYEEEE. The junction had 2 bases not matched to a gene; V was cut back by 4 bases and J by 5 bases. The CDR3 consists of 12 residues. CDR3 nucleotide sequence: TGTGCCAGCAGCAACAGGGGTACTGAAGCTTTCTTT. Encoded protein: CASSNRGTEAFF.

The chain couples TRBV2 to TRBJ1-2, with TRBD1 matching 9 bases. Germline CDR1 is SNHLY and CDR2 is FYNNEI. V lost 8 bases and J lost 8; bases outside the gene matches: 6. CDR3 length equals 12 residues. The CDR3 DNA follows: TGTGCCAGCGGGTGGACAGGGGAAGGCTACACCTTC. As protein: CASGWTGEGYTF.

The chain is built from TRBV7-9 and TRBJ1-5, with a possible D match to TRBD1 (5 bases). The CDR3 spans 15 residues. V gave up 5 bases and J gave up 6 bases, with 17 bases separating them. Germline loops: CDR1 SEHNR, CDR2 FQNEAQ (reference sequence). CDR3 sequence reads: CASSPGGWFGQPQHF. For the CDR3, the DNA is TGTGCCAGCAGCCCTGGGGGGTGGTTTGGTCAGCCCCAGCATTTT.